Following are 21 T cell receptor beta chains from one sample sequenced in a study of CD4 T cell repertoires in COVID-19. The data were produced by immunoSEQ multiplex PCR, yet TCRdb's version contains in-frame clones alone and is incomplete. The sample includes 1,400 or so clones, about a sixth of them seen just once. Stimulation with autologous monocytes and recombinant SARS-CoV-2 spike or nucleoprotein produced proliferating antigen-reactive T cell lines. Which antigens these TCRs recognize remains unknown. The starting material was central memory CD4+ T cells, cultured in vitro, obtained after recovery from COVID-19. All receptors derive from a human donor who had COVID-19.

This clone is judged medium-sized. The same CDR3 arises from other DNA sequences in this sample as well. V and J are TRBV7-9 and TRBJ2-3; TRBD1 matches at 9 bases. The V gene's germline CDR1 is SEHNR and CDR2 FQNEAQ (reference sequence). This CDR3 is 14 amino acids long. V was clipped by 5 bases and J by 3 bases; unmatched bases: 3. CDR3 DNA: TGTGCCAGCAGCGGGACAGGGAGTACAGATACGCAGTATTTT. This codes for CASSGTGSTDTQYF.

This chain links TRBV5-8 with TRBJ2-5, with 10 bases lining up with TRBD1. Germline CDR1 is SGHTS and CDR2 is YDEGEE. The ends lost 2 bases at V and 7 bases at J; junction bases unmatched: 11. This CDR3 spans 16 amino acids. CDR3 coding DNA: TGTGCCAGCAGCTTAAGGACAGGGGGAGGGTTTTCGACCCAGTACTTC. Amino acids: CASSLRTGGGFSTQYF.

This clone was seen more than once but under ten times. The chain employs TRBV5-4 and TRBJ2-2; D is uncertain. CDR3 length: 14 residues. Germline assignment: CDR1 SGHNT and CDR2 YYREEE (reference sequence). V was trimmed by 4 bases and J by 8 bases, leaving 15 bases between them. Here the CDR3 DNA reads TGTGCCAGCAGCCATAATATGAAAAGGGGGGAGCTGTTTTTT. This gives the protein CASSHNMKRGELFF.

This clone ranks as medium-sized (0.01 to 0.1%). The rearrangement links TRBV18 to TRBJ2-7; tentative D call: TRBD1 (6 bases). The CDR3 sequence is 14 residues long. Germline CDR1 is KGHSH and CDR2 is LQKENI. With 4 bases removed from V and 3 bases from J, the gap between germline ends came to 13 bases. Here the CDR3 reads CASSLGTLDYEQYV. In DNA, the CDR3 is TGTGCCAGCTCACTAGGGACATTAGACTACGAGCAGTACGTC.

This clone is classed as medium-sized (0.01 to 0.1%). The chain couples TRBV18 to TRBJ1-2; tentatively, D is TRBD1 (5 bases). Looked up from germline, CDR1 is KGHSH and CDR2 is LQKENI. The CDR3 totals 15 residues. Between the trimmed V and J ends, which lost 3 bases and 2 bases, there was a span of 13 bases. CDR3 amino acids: CASSPSPGTNYGYTF. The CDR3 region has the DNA TGTGCCAGCTCACCCTCACCAGGGACGAACTATGGCTACACCTTC.

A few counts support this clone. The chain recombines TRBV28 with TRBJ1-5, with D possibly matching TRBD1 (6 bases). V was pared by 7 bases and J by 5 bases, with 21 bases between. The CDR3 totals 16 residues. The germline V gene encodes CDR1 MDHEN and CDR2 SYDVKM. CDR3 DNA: TGTGCCAGCACCCTCGGGGGCCCCGACCCTTATCAGCCCCAGCATTTT. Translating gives CASTLGGPDPYQPQHF.

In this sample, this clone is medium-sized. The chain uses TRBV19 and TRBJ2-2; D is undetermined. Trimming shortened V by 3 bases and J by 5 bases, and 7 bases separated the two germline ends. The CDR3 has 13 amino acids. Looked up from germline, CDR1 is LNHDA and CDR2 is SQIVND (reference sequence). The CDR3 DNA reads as TGTGCCAGTAGTATGACCAGGACCGGGGAGCTGTTTTTT. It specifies CASSMTRTGELFF.

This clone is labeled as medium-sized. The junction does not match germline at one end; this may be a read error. CDR3 loop: CASSPLSCEQYF. CDR3 DNA: TGTGCCAGCAGCCCATTGTCCTGCGAGCAGTACTTC. This chain connects TRBV11-3 to TRBJ2-7; D gene ambiguous. Germline-derived CDR1 and CDR2 are SGHNT and YENEEA. This CDR3 is 12 amino acids long.

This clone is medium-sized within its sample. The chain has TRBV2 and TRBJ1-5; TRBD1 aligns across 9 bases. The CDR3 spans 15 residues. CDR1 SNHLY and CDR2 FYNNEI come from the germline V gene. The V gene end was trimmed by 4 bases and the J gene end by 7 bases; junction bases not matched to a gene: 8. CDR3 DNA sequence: TGTGCCAGCAGTGGCGACAGGGGGGTAGGGCAGCCCCAGCATTTT. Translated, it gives CASSGDRGVGQPQHF.

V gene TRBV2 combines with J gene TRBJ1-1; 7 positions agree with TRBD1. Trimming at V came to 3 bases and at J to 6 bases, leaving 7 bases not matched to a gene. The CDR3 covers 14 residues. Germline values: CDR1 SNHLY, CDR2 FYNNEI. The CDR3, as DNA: TGTGCCAGCAGTGACGCAGGGGGTCGGGCTGAAGCTTTCTTT. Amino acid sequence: CASSDAGGRAEAFF. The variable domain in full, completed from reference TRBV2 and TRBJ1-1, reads EPEVTQTPSHQVTQMGQEVILRCVPISNHLYFYWYRQILGQKVEFLVSFYNNEISEKSEIFDDQFSVERPDGSNFTLKIRSTKLEDSAMYFCASSDAGGRAEAFFGQGTRLTVV.

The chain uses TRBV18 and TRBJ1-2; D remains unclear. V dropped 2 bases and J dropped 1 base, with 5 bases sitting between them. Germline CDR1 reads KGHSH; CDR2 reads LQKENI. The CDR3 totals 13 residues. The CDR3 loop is CASSPDINYGYTF. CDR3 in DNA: TGTGCCAGCTCACCAGACATTAACTATGGCTACACCTTC.

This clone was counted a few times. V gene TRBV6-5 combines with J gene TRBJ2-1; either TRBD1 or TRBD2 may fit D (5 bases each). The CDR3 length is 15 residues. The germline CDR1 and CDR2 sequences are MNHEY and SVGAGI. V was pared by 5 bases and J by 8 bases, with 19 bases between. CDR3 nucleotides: TGTGCCAGCAGTCACCACGGCCCAGGGACGGATGAGCAGTTCTTC. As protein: CASSHHGPGTDEQFF.

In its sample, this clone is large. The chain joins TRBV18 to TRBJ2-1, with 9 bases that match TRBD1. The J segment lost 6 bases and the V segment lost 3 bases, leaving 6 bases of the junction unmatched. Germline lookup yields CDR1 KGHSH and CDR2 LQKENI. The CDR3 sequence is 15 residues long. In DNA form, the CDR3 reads TGTGCCAGCTCACCGGGACAGGGTTCGGTCAATGAGCAGTTCTTC. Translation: CASSPGQGSVNEQFF.

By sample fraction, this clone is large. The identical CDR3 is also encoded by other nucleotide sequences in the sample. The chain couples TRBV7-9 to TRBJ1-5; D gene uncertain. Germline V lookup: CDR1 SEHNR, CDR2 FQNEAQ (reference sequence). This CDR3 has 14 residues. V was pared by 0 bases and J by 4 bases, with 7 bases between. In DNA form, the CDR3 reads TGTGCCAGCAGCTTAGCGTCGGGGAATCAGCCCCAGCATTTT. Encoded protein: CASSLASGNQPQHF.

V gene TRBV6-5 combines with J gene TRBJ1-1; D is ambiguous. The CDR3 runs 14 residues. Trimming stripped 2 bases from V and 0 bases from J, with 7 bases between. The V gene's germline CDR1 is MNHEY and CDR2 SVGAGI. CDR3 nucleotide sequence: TGTGCCAGCAGTTACGCCGAGGTGAACACTGAAGCTTTCTTT. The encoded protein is CASSYAEVNTEAFF.

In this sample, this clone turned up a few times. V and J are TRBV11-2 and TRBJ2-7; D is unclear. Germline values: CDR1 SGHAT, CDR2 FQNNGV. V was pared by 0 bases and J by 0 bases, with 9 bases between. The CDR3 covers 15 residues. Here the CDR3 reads CASSLERRSSYEQYV. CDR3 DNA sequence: TGTGCCAGCAGCTTAGAACGTCGGAGCTCCTACGAGCAGTACGTC.

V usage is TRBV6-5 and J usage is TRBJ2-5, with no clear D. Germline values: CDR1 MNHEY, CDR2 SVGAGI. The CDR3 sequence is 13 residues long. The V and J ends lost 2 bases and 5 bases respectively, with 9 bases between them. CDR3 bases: TGTGCCAGCAGTTACGGGCAGATGGAGACCCAGTACTTC. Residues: CASSYGQMETQYF.

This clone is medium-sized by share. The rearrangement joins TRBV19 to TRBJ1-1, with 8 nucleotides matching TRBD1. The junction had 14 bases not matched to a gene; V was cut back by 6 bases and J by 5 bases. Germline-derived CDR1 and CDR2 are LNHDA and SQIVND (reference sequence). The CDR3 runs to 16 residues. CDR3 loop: CASSALRDRRKTEAFF. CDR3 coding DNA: TGTGCCAGTAGCGCCCTGCGGGACAGGCGAAAGACTGAAGCTTTCTTT.

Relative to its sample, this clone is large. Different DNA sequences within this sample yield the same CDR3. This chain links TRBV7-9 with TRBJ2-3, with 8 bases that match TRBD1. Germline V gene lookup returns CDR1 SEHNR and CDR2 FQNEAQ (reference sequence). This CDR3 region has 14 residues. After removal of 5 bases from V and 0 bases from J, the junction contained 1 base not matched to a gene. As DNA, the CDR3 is TGTGCCAGCAGCGGACAGGGAAGCACAGATACGCAGTATTTT. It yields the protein CASSGQGSTDTQYF.

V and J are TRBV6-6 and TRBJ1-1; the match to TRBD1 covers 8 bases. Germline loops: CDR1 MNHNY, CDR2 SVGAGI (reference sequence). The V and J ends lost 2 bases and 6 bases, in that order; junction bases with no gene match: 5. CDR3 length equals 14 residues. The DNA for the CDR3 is TGTGCCAGCAGTTACAGTGACAGGGGAGCTGAAGCTTTCTTT. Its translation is CASSYSDRGAEAFF.

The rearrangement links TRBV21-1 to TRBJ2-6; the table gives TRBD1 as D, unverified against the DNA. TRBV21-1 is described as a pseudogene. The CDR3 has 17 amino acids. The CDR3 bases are TGTGCCAGCAGCTACCGGAACAGGGGCTCTGGGGCCAACGTCCTGACTTTC. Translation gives CASSYRNRGSGANVLTF.